A selection of T cell receptor beta chains follows, all from one sample in a study of blood T cells in healthy people across ages. Each CDR3 protein is one row after TCRdb ran MiXCR on the 5' RACE reads. The data contain around 990,000 distinct CDR3 sequences, almost 25% of them seen just once; the ten biggest clones take up approximately 0.75%. The data also belong to a second study, concerning T cells of mothers and their children.

The sequenced material came from blood. All receptors derive from a girl aged 2 to 10 in good health. Both conserved end residues are part of each CDR3. Each record gives: D gene, clone size, V gene, J gene, CDR3 protein, CDR3 DNA. The D gene is left open where the match is weak. The size field is filled for only some rows; it gives once, few, many or a size class.

NA,NA,TRBV6-2/TRBV6-3,TRBJ2-7,CASRTGWGYEQYF,TGTGCCAGCAGAACAGGTTGGGGCTACGAGCAGTACTTC
NA,few,TRBV7-2,TRBJ2-1,CASSFRGLPYNEQFF,TGTGCCAGCAGCTTTCGAGGGCTTCCCTACAATGAGCAGTTCTTC
NA,NA,TRBV7-9,TRBJ2-6,CASSSNRVGVAVLTF,TGTGCCAGCAGCTCGAACAGGGTCGGGGTTGCCGTCCTGACTTTC
NA,few,TRBV9,TRBJ1-2,CASSADTANYGYTF,TGTGCCAGCAGCGCCGACACCGCTAACTATGGCTACACCTTC
TRBD1,NA,TRBV28,TRBJ2-1,CASSFQGVSYNEQFF,TGTGCCAGCAGTTTTCAGGGGGTTTCCTACAATGAGCAGTTCTTC
TRBD2,NA,TRBV3-1,TRBJ2-3,CASSQAGGRAVADTQYF,TGTGCCAGCAGCCAAGCCGGCGGGAGGGCCGTAGCAGATACGCAGTATTTT
NA,NA,TRBV10-3,TRBJ2-4,CASGGREKNIQYF,TGTGCCAGCGGGGGCAGGGAAAAGAACATTCAGTACTTC
NA,NA,TRBV7-2,TRBJ1-1,CASTPARRPNTEAFF,TGTGCCAGCACCCCAGCACGCAGGCCGAACACTGAAGCTTTCTTT
TRBD1,few,TRBV24-1,TRBJ2-5,CATSDPGQTYQETQYF,TGTGCCACCAGTGACCCGGGACAGACGTACCAAGAGACCCAGTACTTC
NA,few,TRBV20-1,TRBJ1-1,CSASGHRWDSTEAFF,TGCAGTGCTAGCGGACACAGGTGGGATAGCACTGAAGCTTTCTTT
NA,NA,TRBV27,TRBJ2-3,CASTREKGADTQYF,TGTGCCAGCACACGGGAGAAGGGGGCAGATACGCAGTATTTT
NA,few,TRBV12-3/TRBV12-4,TRBJ1-2,CASSFQTTGGYTF,TGTGCCAGCAGTTTCCAAACAACCGGTGGCTACACCTTC
NA,few,TRBV7-9,TRBJ1-4,CASSLMWGDRLFF,TGTGCCAGCAGCTTGATGTGGGGAGACAGACTGTTTTTT
NA,NA,TRBV6-6,TRBJ1-2,CASTEGGDWGYTF,TGTGCCAGCACCGAAGGGGGGGATTGGGGCTACACCTTC
NA,few,TRBV12-3/TRBV12-4,TRBJ2-5,CASMGGETQYF,TGTGCCAGTATGGGAGGAGAGACCCAGTACTTC
NA,NA,TRBV28,TRBJ1-2,CASRKTSKDGYTF,TGTGCCAGCAGAAAGACATCCAAAGATGGCTACACCTTC
TRBD2,many,TRBV11-3,TRBJ2-2,CASSREGAGELFF,TGTGCCAGTTCGCGGGAGGGCGCCGGGGAGCTGTTTTTT
NA,NA,TRBV9,TRBJ2-1,CASSVAASREQFF,TGTGCCAGCAGCGTAGCCGCTAGCCGGGAGCAGTTCTTC
NA,NA,TRBV13,TRBJ2-2,CASTWGTGELFF,TGTGCCAGCACGTGGGGCACCGGGGAGCTGTTTTTT
TRBD2,many,TRBV4-1,TRBJ2-7,CASSQIQSGTDISYEQYF,TGCGCCAGCAGCCAAATCCAGAGCGGGACCGATATTTCCTACGAGCAGTACTTC
TRBD1,NA,TRBV27,TRBJ2-5,CASRGRQGGETQYF,TGTGCCAGCAGGGGTAGACAGGGTGGGGAGACCCAGTACTTC
NA,NA,TRBV29-1,TRBJ2-7,CSVTSLLGCEQYF,TGCAGCGTAACATCCCTTCTTGGGTGCGAGCAGTACTTC
NA,few,TRBV6-2/TRBV6-3,TRBJ2-7,CASSYSNPGRGEQYF,TGTGCCAGCAGTTACTCGAATCCGGGACGAGGCGAGCAGTACTTC
TRBD2,NA,TRBV4-2,TRBJ2-5,CASSQGAGRGKEETQYF,TGTGCCAGCAGCCAAGGGGCTGGGCGGGGGAAGGAAGAGACCCAGTACTTC
NA,NA,TRBV29-1,TRBJ2-7,CSVGYGGVYYEQYF,TGCAGCGTTGGTTACGGGGGCGTCTACTACGAGCAGTACTTC
NA,many,TRBV5-1,TRBJ1-1,CASSLGTPEAFF,TGCGCCAGCAGCTTGGGGACGCCCGAAGCTTTCTTT
NA,few,TRBV27,TRBJ2-5,CASSLTQGRGETQYF,TGTGCCAGCAGTCTTACCCAGGGAAGAGGGGAGACCCAGTACTTC
NA,few,TRBV7-2,TRBJ2-5,CASSSPLGGASETQYF,TGTGCCAGCAGCTCCCCCCTGGGGGGGGCTTCGGAGACCCAGTACTTC
TRBD1,few,TRBV27,TRBJ1-5,CASRRGQGGGQPQHF,TGTGCCAGCAGGAGGGGACAGGGGGGCGGTCAGCCCCAGCATTTT
NA,few,TRBV10-3,TRBJ2-7,CAISESNRVNEQYF,TGTGCCATCAGTGAGTCTAACAGGGTAAACGAGCAGTACTTC
NA,NA,TRBV11-2,TRBJ2-5,CASSLVIGLPGEQYF,TGTGCCAGCAGCTTAGTTATCGGCCTCCCGGGGGAGCAGTACTTC
TRBD2,NA,TRBV4-1,TRBJ2-5,CASSQVGSGGVETQYF,TGCGCCAGCAGCCAAGTTGGTAGCGGGGGGGTGGAGACCCAGTACTTC
NA,NA,TRBV29-1,TRBJ1-2,CSVGTDGYTF,TGCAGCGTTGGGACAGATGGCTACACCTTC
NA,NA,TRBV5-4,TRBJ2-5,CASSFTDPSSETQYF,TGTGCCAGCAGCTTCACGGATCCCTCCTCTGAGACCCAGTACTTC
NA,NA,TRBV27,TRBJ2-7,CASKDRGVSYEQYF,TGTGCCAGCAAAGACAGAGGGGTCTCGTACGAGCAGTACTTC
NA,many,TRBV4-1,TRBJ2-5,CASSQVSGRETQYF,TGCGCCAGCAGCCAAGTTTCAGGGAGGGAGACCCAGTACTTC
TRBD2,few,TRBV12-3/TRBV12-4,TRBJ2-1,CASRASGGAYEQFF,TGTGCCAGCAGGGCTAGCGGGGGGGCTTATGAGCAGTTCTTC
NA,NA,TRBV6-5,TRBJ2-3,CASSRVETRGDTQYF,TGTGCCAGCAGCCGTGTAGAGACCAGGGGTGATACGCAGTATTTT
NA,few,TRBV10-2,TRBJ1-6,CASSETAYNSPLHF,TGCGCCAGCAGTGAGACAGCTTATAATTCACCCCTCCACTTT
NA,NA,TRBV9,TRBJ2-4,CASSVNMGGDIKNIQYF,TGTGCCAGCAGCGTAAACATGGGAGGGGACATCAAGAACATTCAGTACTTC
NA,NA,TRBV7-9,TRBJ1-1,CASSLAGAGHTEAFF,TGTGCCAGCAGCTTAGCTGGGGCGGGACACACTGAAGCTTTCTTT
NA,few,TRBV6-5,TRBJ2-1,CASSPVELETDEQFF,TGTGCCAGCAGCCCTGTAGAGCTTGAGACAGACGAGCAGTTCTTC
TRBD1,NA,TRBV5-5,TRBJ2-3,CASSLGSTGGGDTQYF,TGTGCCAGCAGCTTGGGGAGCACAGGGGGCGGAGATACGCAGTATTTT
TRBD1,NA,TRBV7-2,TRBJ2-1,CASTGPGQGHNEQFF,TGTGCCAGCACAGGTCCGGGACAGGGTCACAATGAGCAGTTCTTC
NA,NA,TRBV5-1,TRBJ2-7,CASSLAAGKTYEQYF,TGCGCCAGCAGCTTGGCTGCTGGGAAAACCTACGAGCAGTACTTC
NA,NA,TRBV5-1,TRBJ2-7,CASSLWGWGKDEQYF,TGCGCCAGCAGCTTGTGGGGTTGGGGGAAGGACGAGCAGTACTTC
NA,NA,TRBV5-1,TRBJ2-1,CASSLLFWRSEQFF,TGCGCCAGCAGCTTGCTTTTCTGGAGGAGTGAGCAGTTCTTC
TRBD2,NA,TRBV6-5,TRBJ2-1,CASGSSGGNEQFF,TGTGCCAGCGGGTCTAGCGGGGGAAATGAGCAGTTCTTC
TRBD1,NA,TRBV7-3,TRBJ2-3,CASSFLSGQSTDTQYF,TGTGCCAGCAGCTTCTTATCGGGACAGAGCACAGATACGCAGTATTTT
NA,NA,TRBV12-3/TRBV12-4,TRBJ1-3,CASRLKGGFSGNTIYF,TGTGCCAGCAGGCTCAAGGGGGGTTTCTCTGGAAACACCATATATTTT
NA,few,TRBV6-1,TRBJ2-1,CASSHVLVGGPAYNEQFF,TGTGCCAGCAGCCATGTGTTAGTGGGGGGACCCGCTTACAATGAGCAGTTCTTC
TRBD1,NA,TRBV6-1,TRBJ1-2,CASSTTKQGTYGYTF,TGTGCCAGCAGTACTACTAAACAGGGGACGTATGGCTACACCTTC